This entry is about one TCR beta chain. Its antigen is unidentified. This sample was taken from a study of CD4 T cells in relation to SARS-CoV-2 and coronaviruses. The wider study: After 10 days of antigen culture, PBMC TCR beta CDR3s were sequenced.

The unexposed donors gave CD4+ T cells in about 2010-2019, prior to COVID-19. After roughly 9 days of culture, CD4+ T cells were isolated. The CDR3 has 17 amino acids. V dropped 5 bases and J dropped 7; count of bases not matched to a gene: 12. Germline assignment: CDR1 LNHDA and CDR2 SQIVND (reference sequence). TCRdb keeps only in-frame clones here, not all; method: immunoSEQ multiplex PCR. The table records over 20,000 clones, 73% of them present only once. The chain has TRBV19 and TRBJ2-1; 12 bases are shared with TRBD2. The receptor was isolated from a human donor in good health. Sequenced input: CD4+ T cells from PBMCs, cultured in vitro. CDR3: CASSALLTSGRSNEQFF. The CDR3 DNA follows: TGTGCCAGTAGTGCGCTCCTCACTAGCGGGAGGAGTAATGAGCAGTTCTTC.